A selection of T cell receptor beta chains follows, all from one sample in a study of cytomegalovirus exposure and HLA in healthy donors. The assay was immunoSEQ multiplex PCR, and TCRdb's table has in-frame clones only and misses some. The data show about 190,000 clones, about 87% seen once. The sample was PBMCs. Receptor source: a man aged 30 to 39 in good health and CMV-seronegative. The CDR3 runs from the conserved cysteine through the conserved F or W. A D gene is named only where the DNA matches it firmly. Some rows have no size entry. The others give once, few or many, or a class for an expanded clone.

CDR3 protein: CASSDRGSGNTIYF
CDR3 DNA: TGTGCCAGCAGTGACCGGGGGTCTGGAAACACCATATATTTT
J gene: TRBJ1-3
V gene: TRBV27
clone size: .
D gene: .
CDR3 length: 14

CDR3 protein: CASSSPPSGGNTIYF
CDR3 DNA: TGTGCCAGCAGTTCCCCCCCGAGCGGAGGGAACACCATATATTTT
J gene: TRBJ1-3
V gene: TRBV28
clone size: .
D gene: .
CDR3 length: 15

CDR3 protein: CASSPRLAGGTGELFF
CDR3 DNA: TGTGCCAGCAGCCCGAGACTAGCGGGAGGCACCGGGGAGCTGTTTTTT
J gene: TRBJ2-2
V gene: TRBV11-2
clone size: .
D gene: TRBD2
CDR3 length: 16

CDR3 protein: CASSLDSRVTEAFF
CDR3 DNA: TGTGCCAGCAGTTTAGACTCCCGTGTCACTGAAGCTTTCTTT
J gene: TRBJ1-1
V gene: TRBV28
clone size: .
D gene: .
CDR3 length: 14

CDR3 protein: CATSVGGDTDTQYF
CDR3 DNA: TGTGCCACCTCAGTGGGGGGGGACACAGATACGCAGTATTTT
J gene: TRBJ2-3
V gene: TRBV2
clone size: once
D gene: TRBD2
CDR3 length: 14

CDR3 protein: CASTSAGPQETQYF
CDR3 DNA: TGTGCCAGCACTTCGGCAGGCCCACAAGAGACCCAGTACTTC
J gene: TRBJ2-5
V gene: TRBV2
clone size: .
D gene: .
CDR3 length: 14

CDR3 protein: CASSLRLNSPLHF
CDR3 DNA: TGTGCCAGCAGCTTAAGACTGAATTCACCCCTCCACTTT
J gene: TRBJ1-6
V gene: TRBV11-2
clone size: .
D gene: .
CDR3 length: 13

CDR3 protein: CSVTGTSGASTDTQYF
CDR3 DNA: TGCAGCGTTACCGGGACTAGCGGAGCTAGCACAGATACGCAGTATTTT
J gene: TRBJ2-3
V gene: TRBV29-1
clone size: .
D gene: TRBD2
CDR3 length: 16

CDR3 protein: CASSGSQGNTIYF
CDR3 DNA: TGTGCCAGCAGCGGGAGCCAGGGAAACACCATATATTTT
J gene: TRBJ1-3
V gene: TRBV16
clone size: .
D gene: .
CDR3 length: 13

CDR3 protein: CASSKGQGDATNEKLFF
CDR3 DNA: TGTGCCAGCAGCAAAGGACAGGGCGATGCAACTAATGAAAAACTGTTTTTT
J gene: TRBJ1-4
V gene: TRBV7-9
clone size: .
D gene: TRBD1
CDR3 length: 17